This T cell receptor beta chain appears in the sequencing data of a study of shared clonotypes between healthy human individuals. Study-wide background: The donor group consisted of a couple of women and a few men, aged 18 to 49. The plates for each donor numbered three CD4 naive, three CD4 memory, two CD8 naive and one CD8 memory. Study-level findings and limits: Despite large depth, sorted-subset datasets appeared incompletely sequenced.

For this clone: Its antigen is still unknown.

Libraries were prepared by immunoSEQ multiplex PCR; TCRdb keeps only in-frame clonotypes and omits some of them. This sample has 2 million or so clones; about 95% occur once, and the top ten carry more than 0.1%. The CDR3 is made up of 14 amino acids. V lost 2 bases and J 4 bases, leaving 9 bases between the germline ends. Germline V gene sequence: CDR1 ENHRY, CDR2 SYGVKD. Input material: naive CD4+ T cells sorted from blood. This sample's subset: CD45RA+ positively selected. The sequence derives from a man aged 18 to 29 in good health. The chain employs TRBV10-3 and TRBJ1-5; possible D gene TRBD1, 5 bases. DNA for the CDR3: TGTGCCATCAGTGAGGTCCAGGGTAATCAGCCCCAGCATTTT. This gives the protein CAISEVQGNQPQHF.